The 17 T cell receptor beta chains reported below all come from one sample, sequenced in a study of CD4 T cells in relation to SARS-CoV-2 and coronaviruses. Unexposed donor CD4+ T cells date from about 2011-2018, before the COVID-19 pandemic. CD4+ T cells were isolated from the cells after around 11 days of culture. The antigens of these receptors remain unknown. Clones were read by immunoSEQ multiplex PCR, and TCRdb kept only the in-frame ones, dropping some. The sample consists of 24,000 or so clones, 70% to 80% of them appearing once. Sequences were obtained from CD4+ T cells from PBMCs, cultured in vitro. These TCRs come from a human donor in good health.

V is TRBV25-1 and J is TRBJ2-7; 7 positions match TRBD1. Germline CDR1 is MGHDK and CDR2 is SYGVNS. This CDR3 contains 14 residues. The V gene end was trimmed by 3 bases and the J gene end by 2 bases; junction bases not matched to a gene: 4. DNA for the CDR3: TGTGCCAGCAGTGAGCCAGGGGGTCCCTACGAGCAGTACTTC. The encoded protein is CASSEPGGPYEQYF.

This chain links TRBV4-1 with TRBJ2-3; the match to TRBD2 covers 8 bases. The CDR3 extends over 20 amino acids. The ends lost 3 bases at V and 0 bases at J; junction bases unmatched: 17. Germline values: CDR1 MGHRA, CDR2 YSYEKL. The CDR3 spells CASSHGQRRLAGRSTDTQYF. For the CDR3, the DNA is TGCGCCAGCAGCCACGGGCAAAGGAGGTTAGCGGGGCGGAGCACAGATACGCAGTATTTT.

Remarks on this clone: A junction end diverges from the germline sequence, so it may reflect a read error. This chain uses TRBV5-1 with TRBJ2-1, with 10 bases fitting TRBD2. Germline V gives CDR1 SGHRS, CDR2 YFSETQ. The CDR3 spans 14 residues. The CDR3: CASSLEPSGGIEVF. In DNA, the CDR3 is TGCGCCAGCAGCTTGGAGCCTAGCGGGGGAATCGAGGTCTTC.

This clone was seen once. J is TRBJ1-2 and V is TRBV19; D may be TRBD1 (6 bases). The germline V gene encodes CDR1 LNHDA and CDR2 SQIVND (reference sequence). V lost 10 bases to trimming and J lost 4 bases, with 19 bases between them. The CDR3 has 14 amino acids. The CDR3 DNA reads TGTGCCACCTCTGGGGGGGCCGCCTTCTATGGCTACACCTTC. This translates into CATSGGAAFYGYTF.

The rearrangement joins TRBV7-6 to TRBJ2-3, with TRBD2 matching over 10 bases. This CDR3 contains 17 residues. Losses at the gene ends were 5 bases for V and 5 bases for J; bases not matched to a gene: 13. The germline CDR1 and CDR2 sequences are SGHVS and FNYEAQ. CDR3 in amino acids: CASSPAEREGIIDTQYF. DNA of the CDR3: TGTGCCAGCAGCCCCGCCGAGCGGGAGGGCATAATAGATACGCAGTATTTT.

V gene TRBV6-5 combines with J gene TRBJ1-5, with D possibly TRBD1 on 5 matching bases. The CDR3 extends over 15 amino acids. V gave up 6 bases and J gave up 2 bases, with 14 bases separating them. Germline V gene sequence: CDR1 MNHEY, CDR2 SVGAGI. The CDR3 reads CASSPRAGGNQPQHF. The DNA for the CDR3 is TGTGCCAGCAGCCCCCGGGCGGGGGGCAATCAGCCCCAGCATTTT.

This clone turned up a few times. V usage is TRBV6-2 or TRBV6-3 and J usage is TRBJ2-7; a possible D gene is TRBD1 (5 bases). V lost 5 bases and J lost 2, with 10 bases in between. The CDR3 has 13 amino acids. From germline, CDR1 is MNHEY and CDR2 SVGEGT. CDR3 DNA: TGTGCCAGCAGTCGCCAGGGTCCCTACGAGCAGTACTTC. Protein sequence: CASSRQGPYEQYF.

This clone was detected only once. Other DNA variants within this sample encode the same CDR3. V usage is TRBV27 and J usage is TRBJ1-4; tentatively, D is TRBD1 (5 bases). The CDR3 covers 17 residues. CDR1 and CDR2 from the germline V gene are MNHEY and SMNVEV (reference sequence). V lost 3 bases and J 5 bases, leaving 19 bases between the germline ends. CDR3 sequence: CASSLRSVGGGNEKLFF. The CDR3 nucleotides are TGTGCCAGCAGTTTGAGGTCAGTTGGGGGAGGAAATGAAAAACTGTTTTTT.

The chain uses TRBV5-6 and TRBJ2-7, with 7 bases matching TRBD1. This CDR3 comprises 13 residues. V shed 4 bases, J shed 5 bases, and the junction held 6 bases outside the gene matches. Germline-derived CDR1 and CDR2 are SGHDT and YYEEEE. The CDR3 sequence is CASSPTGVDEQYF. The CDR3 nucleotides read TGTGCCAGCAGCCCCACAGGGGTGGACGAGCAGTACTTC.

In DNA form, the CDR3 reads TGTGCCAGCAGACCTAGGACAGGGACCAGCACTGAAGCTTTCTTT. The encoded protein is CASRPRTGTSTEAFF. V usage is TRBV11-2 and J usage is TRBJ1-1; 8 bases match TRBD1. CDR1 and CDR2 from the germline V gene are SGHAT and FQNNGV. V trimming: 6 bases; J trimming: 4 bases; junction bases outside the gene matches: 10. CDR3 length: 15 amino acids.

The chain carries TRBV4-3 and TRBJ1-3; tentative D call: TRBD1 (6 bases). V dropped 0 bases and J dropped 5 bases, with 14 bases sitting between them. Germline CDR1 reads LGHNA; CDR2 reads YSLEER. The CDR3 has 16 amino acids. CDR3 nucleotide sequence: TGCGCCAGCAGCCAAGACTACAGGGCCGGAAGAAACACCATATATTTT. Its translation is CASSQDYRAGRNTIYF.

The chain joins TRBV6-5 to TRBJ2-1; tentative D call: TRBD1 (7 bases). With 11 bases removed from V and 1 base from J, the gap between germline ends came to 9 bases. Germline V gene data show CDR1 as MNHEY and CDR2 as SVGAGI. CDR3 length: 12 residues. The chain's CDR3 is CAAGGSYNEQFF. CDR3 DNA: TGTGCCGCAGGGGGGTCCTACAATGAGCAGTTCTTC.

The table lists this clone with a few counts. This chain connects TRBV9 to TRBJ2-6; perhaps TRBD2 as D (6 bases). This CDR3 comprises 17 residues. CDR1 and CDR2 from the germline V gene are SGDLS and YYNGEE. V was cut by 3 bases and J by 2 bases, with 15 bases left in between. As DNA, the CDR3 is TGTGCCAGCAGCGACGGGACTCTTCTGGCTGGGGCCAACGTCCTGACTTTC. Amino acid sequence: CASSDGTLLAGANVLTF.

The chain links TRBV14 to TRBJ1-1, with D possibly being TRBD1 (5 bases). CDR1 and CDR2 (germline): SGHDN, FVKESK. The CDR3 sequence is 17 residues long. Trimming stripped 0 bases from V and 4 bases from J, with 18 bases between. The CDR3 here is CASSQDPRVETATEAFF. For the CDR3, the DNA is TGTGCCAGCAGCCAAGATCCCAGGGTTGAGACGGCCACTGAAGCTTTCTTT.

The DNA for the CDR3 is TGTGCCAGCAGCTTGGGGACAGGGCTATATAATTCACCCCTCCACTTT. As protein: CASSLGTGLYNSPLHF. J is TRBJ1-6 and V is TRBV5-6, with 8 bases lining up with TRBD1. Unmatched junction bases numbered 3, after V lost 0 bases and J lost 4 bases. Germline-derived CDR1 and CDR2 are SGHDT and YYEEEE. This CDR3 has 16 residues.

The V call is TRBV6-5, the J call TRBJ1-2; D gene unclear. Germline assignment: CDR1 MNHEY and CDR2 SVGAGI. This CDR3 contains 13 residues. V was shortened by 5 bases and J by 8 bases, with 15 bases between the two germline ends. The DNA for the CDR3 is TGTGCCAGCAGTAAACGGTATGGTCGAGGCTACACCTTC. This codes for CASSKRYGRGYTF.

The gene calls are TRBV27 and TRBJ2-2, with D possibly TRBD1 on 5 matching bases. V was shortened by 5 bases and J by 6 bases, with 13 bases between the two germline ends. Germline CDR1 reads MNHEY; CDR2 reads SMNVEV (reference sequence). This CDR3 has 14 amino acids. The CDR3 spells CASSREPRAGELFF. CDR3 bases: TGTGCCAGCAGTAGGGAACCCAGGGCCGGGGAGCTGTTTTTT.